Described below is a single T cell receptor beta chain sequence and its context. The data were obtained in a study of shared clonotypes between healthy human individuals. V lost 6 bases to trimming and J lost 6 bases, with 20 bases between them. This CDR3 has 15 amino acids. Germline loops: CDR1 KGHSH, CDR2 LQKENI. Healthy and HIV-negative, the adult donors had no recent acute infections or vaccinations. The CD4+ fraction was divided into a CD45RA+ naive subset and a CD45RA-negative memory subset. The authors' processing: Junction-only sequences without quality scores were provided by ImmunoSEQ, so filtering was different. This table comes from immunoSEQ multiplex PCR, and its TCRdb copy is limited to in-frame clones, with some not included. V, J and clone size were drawn from that table, and D and trimming were deduced from the DNA. Of about 2.4 million clones in the sample, more than 85% are singletons; the top ten hold approximately 0.37%.

Sequenced material: naive CD4+ T cells from PBMCs. Documented subset: CD45RA+ positively selected. The chain couples TRBV18 to TRBJ1-2, with D perhaps TRBD1 (6 bases). This receptor was identified in a man younger than 35 in good health. Some clones in this sample may be carry-over from other donors' samples. The CDR3 DNA follows: TGTGCCAGCTCTCCAGGGGTTCGTGGATCTAATGGCTACACCTTC. It yields the protein CASSPGVRGSNGYTF.